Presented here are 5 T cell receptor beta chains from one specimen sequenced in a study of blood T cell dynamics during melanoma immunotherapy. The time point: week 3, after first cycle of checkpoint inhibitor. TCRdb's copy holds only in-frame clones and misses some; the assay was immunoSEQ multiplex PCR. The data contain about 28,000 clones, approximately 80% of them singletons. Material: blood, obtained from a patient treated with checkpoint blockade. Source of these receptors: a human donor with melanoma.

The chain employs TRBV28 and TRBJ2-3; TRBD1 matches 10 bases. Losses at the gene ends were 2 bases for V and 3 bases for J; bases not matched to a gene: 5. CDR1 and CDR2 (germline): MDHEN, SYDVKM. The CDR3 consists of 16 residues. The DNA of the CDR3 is TGTGCCAGCAGTTTACACGAGGACAGGGGGACAGATACGCAGTATTTT. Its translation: CASSLHEDRGTDTQYF.

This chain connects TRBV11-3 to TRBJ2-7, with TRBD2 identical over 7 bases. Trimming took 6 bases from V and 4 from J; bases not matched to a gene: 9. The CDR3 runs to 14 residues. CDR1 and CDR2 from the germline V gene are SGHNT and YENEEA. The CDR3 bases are TGTGCCAGCAGGTTGAGCGGGGATCGTTACGAGCAGTACTTC. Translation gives CASRLSGDRYEQYF.

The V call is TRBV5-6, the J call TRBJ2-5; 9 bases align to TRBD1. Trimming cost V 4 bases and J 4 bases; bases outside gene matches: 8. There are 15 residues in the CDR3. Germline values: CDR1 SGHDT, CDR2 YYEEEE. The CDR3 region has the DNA TGTGCCAGCAGCCCCTGGGACAGGGTGTTAGAGACCCAGTACTTC. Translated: CASSPWDRVLETQYF.

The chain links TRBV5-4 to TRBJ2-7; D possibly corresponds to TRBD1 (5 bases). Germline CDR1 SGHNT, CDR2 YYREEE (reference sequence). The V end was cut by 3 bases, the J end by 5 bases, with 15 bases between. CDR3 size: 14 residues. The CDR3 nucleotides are TGTGCCAGCAGCTCAACGGTCAGGGAAGACGAGCAGTACTTC. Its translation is CASSSTVREDEQYF.

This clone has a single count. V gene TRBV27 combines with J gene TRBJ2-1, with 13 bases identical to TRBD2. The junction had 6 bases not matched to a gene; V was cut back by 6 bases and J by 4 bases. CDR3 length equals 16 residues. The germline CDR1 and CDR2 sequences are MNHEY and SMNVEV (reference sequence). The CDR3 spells CASSATSGGVYNEQFF. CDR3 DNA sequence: TGTGCCAGCAGCGCCACTAGCGGGGGGGTATACAATGAGCAGTTCTTC.